One sample yielded the 4 T cell receptor beta chains listed below, sequenced in a study of CXCR3-negative and CXCR3-positive naive CD8 T cells. Via 5' RACE with UMI labels, TRB cDNA libraries were prepared. For each CDR3 protein, TCRdb gives one entry from its re-call of the 5' RACE reads, without DNA. This table holds approximately 41,000 distinct CDR3 sequences. The sequenced sample was memory CD8+ T cells from blood. These receptors were collected from a human donor in good health. Some clones in this sample may be carry-over from other donors' samples.

The chain couples TRBV7-6 to TRBJ2-2; the TCRdb call, TRBD2, lacks DNA for checking. This CDR3 is 13 amino acids long. The germline CDR1 and CDR2 sequences are SGHVS and FNYEAQ. CDR3 in amino acids: CASSLTSAGELFF.

This rearrangement joins TRBV28 to TRBJ1-5; absent DNA, TCRdb's TRBD1 call cannot be checked. This CDR3 region has 13 residues. Per the germline V gene, CDR1 is MDHEN and CDR2 is SYDVKM. This chain's CDR3 is CASSSTGLGPQHF.

The chain recombines TRBV9 with TRBJ2-2; no DNA is available, so the TRBD2 call from TCRdb remains unchecked. Germline CDR1 SGDLS, CDR2 YYNGEE. This CDR3 has 15 amino acids. The CDR3 sequence is CASSTSGGRTGELFF.

The genes are TRBV20-1 and TRBJ1-1. CDR3 length: 13 residues. CDR1 is DFQATT and CDR2 is SNEGSKA in the germline V gene (reference sequence). CDR3 sequence reads: CSARTRRSTEAFF.